The 24 T cell receptor beta chains below come from one sample, sequenced in a study of immune cell composition in non-small cell lung cancer. Libraries were prepared by immunoSEQ multiplex PCR; TCRdb keeps only in-frame clonotypes and omits some of them. The sample lists thousands of clones, roughly two thirds occurring once. Normal lung was sampled as far from the tumour as possible, at least 3 cm. Sequenced: non-adjacent lung tissue. Receptor source: a human donor with non-small cell lung cancer.

The chain links TRBV7-3 to TRBJ2-3, with D perhaps matching TRBD2 (6 bases). The CDR3 spans 13 residues. CDR1 and CDR2 from the germline V gene are SGHTA and FQGTGA. Trimming took off 2 bases at V and 4 bases at J, with 7 bases between the two ends. The CDR3 DNA sequence: TGTGCCAGCAGCTTATCGGGGGCAGATACGCAGTATTTT. Amino acid sequence: CASSLSGADTQYF.

V gene TRBV6-6 combines with J gene TRBJ1-2; 8 bases align to TRBD1. Germline values: CDR1 MNHNY, CDR2 SVGAGI (reference sequence). The CDR3 has 15 residues. After removal of 0 bases from V and 4 bases from J, the junction contained 4 bases not matched to a gene. The chain's CDR3 is CASSYSRGHTYGYTF. CDR3 DNA: TGTGCCAGCAGTTACTCCAGGGGGCATACCTATGGCTACACCTTC.

V gene TRBV7-2 combines with J gene TRBJ1-6; 8 bases align to TRBD1. The CDR3 consists of 14 residues. With V trimmed by 4 bases and J by 8 bases, 4 bases remained unmatched. Germline V gene lookup returns CDR1 SGHTA and CDR2 FQGNSA. The CDR3 DNA reads TGTGCCAGCAGCTCCGGACAGGGATATTCACCCCTCCACTTT. This codes for CASSSGQGYSPLHF.

This chain joins TRBV7-9 and TRBJ1-3; TRBD1 is a possible D gene (6 bases). Germline CDR1 reads SEHNR; CDR2 reads FQNEAQ (reference sequence). V was shortened by 3 bases and J by 4 bases, with 10 bases between the two germline ends. This CDR3 has 14 residues. The CDR3: CASSLTGPGNTIYF. CDR3 in DNA: TGTGCCAGCAGCTTGACAGGCCCCGGAAACACCATATATTTT.

This chain links TRBV7-2 with TRBJ2-3, with 11 bases that match TRBD2. The V and J ends lost 5 bases and 2 bases, in that order; junction bases with no gene match: 6. Germline CDR1 is SGHTA and CDR2 is FQGNSA. This CDR3 contains 16 residues. The CDR3 region has the DNA TGTGCCAGCAGCCCAAGACTAGCGGGGAACACAGATACGCAGTATTTT. The encoded protein is CASSPRLAGNTDTQYF.

The V gene is TRBV5-5, the J gene TRBJ2-4; 7 bases are shared with TRBD1. In germline, CDR1 is SGHKS, CDR2 YYEKEE (reference sequence). The CDR3 covers 15 residues. Germline trimming cut 4 bases from V and 6 bases from J; bases unmatched to any gene: 10. The CDR3 is CASSVTPGQRNIQYF. The CDR3 nucleotides read TGTGCCAGCAGCGTGACACCGGGACAGCGAAACATTCAGTACTTC.

This chain joins TRBV30 and TRBJ1-2; unclear D gene. The CDR3 is made up of 13 amino acids. CDR1 GTSNPN and CDR2 SVGIG come from the germline V gene (reference sequence). V dropped 2 bases and J dropped 2 bases, with 9 bases sitting between them. CDR3 residues: CAWSPTGNYGYTF. Here the CDR3 DNA reads TGTGCCTGGAGTCCGACTGGAAACTATGGCTACACCTTC. Full variable domain (rest looked up from reference TRBV30 and TRBJ1-2): SQTIHQWPATLVQPVGSPLSLECTVEGTSNPNLYWYRQAAGRGLQLLFYSVGIGQISSEVPQNLSASRPQDRQFILSSKKLLLSDSGFYLCAWSPTGNYGYTFGSGTRLTVV.

J is TRBJ2-5 and V is TRBV18; 11 bases are shared with TRBD1. CDR3 length: 17 amino acids. Germline CDR1 and CDR2: KGHSH and LQKENI. V trimming: 2 bases; J trimming: 6 bases; junction bases outside the gene matches: 11. The CDR3 region has the DNA TGTGCCAGCTCACCAGATCCCTGGACAGGGGGCTGGAAGACCCAGTACTTC. It encodes CASSPDPWTGGWKTQYF.

V gene TRBV7-3 combines with J gene TRBJ2-2; a possible D gene is TRBD1 (6 bases). This CDR3 is built from 15 residues. V dropped 5 bases and J dropped 1 base, with 11 bases sitting between them. CDR1 is SGHTA, CDR2 FQGTGA, per germline. The chain's CDR3 is CASSVPGQNTGELFF. In DNA, the CDR3 is TGTGCCAGCAGCGTCCCGGGACAGAACACCGGGGAGCTGTTTTTT.

Concerning this clone itself: In the same sample, other DNA sequences code for this CDR3. The chain has TRBV7-9 and TRBJ2-5, with 7 positions matching TRBD1. Losses at the gene ends were 5 bases for V and 1 base for J; bases not matched to a gene: 4. Germline V CDR1 and CDR2: SEHNR, FQNEAQ (reference sequence). The CDR3 is 14 residues long. The CDR3 loop is CASSPGQLQETQYF. CDR3 DNA sequence: TGTGCCAGCAGCCCGGGACAGCTCCAAGAGACCCAGTACTTC.

The chain combines TRBV29-1 with TRBJ2-5; D possibly corresponds to TRBD1 (6 bases). With 3 bases removed from V and 5 bases from J, the gap between germline ends came to 16 bases. The CDR3 extends over 14 amino acids. Germline V gene sequence: CDR1 SQVTM, CDR2 ANQGSEA. The CDR3 bases are TGCAGCGTTGACGGGCAGGGGATTTTGGAGACCCAGTACTTC. It specifies CSVDGQGILETQYF.

The chain uses TRBV18 and TRBJ2-1, with 7 positions matching TRBD2. The V gene's germline CDR1 is KGHSH and CDR2 LQKENI. The length of the CDR3 is 13 residues. After removal of 2 bases from V and 11 bases from J, the junction contained 6 bases not matched to a gene. CDR3 nucleotide sequence: TGTGCCAGCTCACCATTGAGCGGGGAAAAGCAGTTCTTC. It is translated as CASSPLSGEKQFF.

The rearrangement links TRBV6-1 to TRBJ2-2; 9 bases map to TRBD1. There are 13 residues in the CDR3. The J segment lost 7 bases and the V segment lost 6 bases, leaving 3 bases of the junction unmatched. Germline CDR1 MNHNS, CDR2 SASEGT. CDR3 residues: CASRGQGGGELFF. Here the CDR3 DNA reads TGTGCCAGCAGGGGACAGGGTGGCGGGGAGCTGTTTTTT.

The chain links TRBV21-1 to TRBJ1-5. TRBV21-1 is a pseudogene segment. The CDR3 extends over 14 amino acids. For the CDR3, the DNA is TGTGCCAGCGGAGAAGGGAGTCCCAATCAGCCCCAGCATTTT. The encoded protein is CASGEGSPNQPQHF.

The chain employs TRBV7-8 and TRBJ2-1, with 9 bases that match TRBD2. Germline-derived CDR1 and CDR2 are SGHVS and FQNEAQ. This CDR3 has 16 residues. J gave up 8 bases and V 5 bases, and 13 bases lay outside the gene matches. CDR3 coding DNA: TGTGCCAGCAGCCCGGCGGGGCTAGCGGGATCCTATGAGCAGTTCTTC. Protein sequence: CASSPAGLAGSYEQFF.

The V call is TRBV28, the J call TRBJ1-5; 7 nucleotides align to TRBD1. CDR1 and CDR2 from the germline V gene are MDHEN and SYDVKM. The J segment lost 4 bases and the V segment lost 11 bases, leaving 11 bases of the junction unmatched. The CDR3 extends over 14 amino acids. For the CDR3, the DNA is TGTGCCGCCAGACCCGGGACAGATAATCAGCCCCAGCATTTT. Amino acids: CAARPGTDNQPQHF.

The J gene is TRBJ1-2, the V gene TRBV6-5; TRBD1 is a possible D gene (5 bases). Germline-derived CDR1 and CDR2 are MNHEY and SVGAGI. The CDR3 is 13 residues long. Trimming stripped 6 bases from V and 4 bases from J, with 12 bases between. Written as DNA, the CDR3 is TGTGCCAGCAGGACAACAGGTGTCTATGGCTACACCTTC. It is translated as CASRTTGVYGYTF.

The gene calls are TRBV7-8 and TRBJ2-5; D remains unclear. CDR1 SGHVS and CDR2 FQNEAQ come from the germline V gene. The CDR3 is made up of 14 amino acids. V was trimmed by 2 bases and J by 1 base, leaving 8 bases between them. Here the CDR3 reads CASSLTQLQETQYF. The CDR3 bases are TGTGCCAGCAGCTTAACACAGCTCCAAGAGACCCAGTACTTC.

A few counts support this clone. The rearrangement uses TRBV5-4 and TRBJ2-7; tentatively, D is TRBD2 (6 bases). Germline CDR1 is SGHNT and CDR2 is YYREEE (reference sequence). The CDR3 covers 13 residues. Trimming removed 4 bases at V and 7 bases at J, with 15 bases between. In DNA, the CDR3 is TGTGCCAGCAGCCCCGAGTGGGGGAGGGAGCAGTACTTC. This codes for CASSPEWGREQYF.

In its sample, this clone was seen a few times. V usage is TRBV29-1 and J usage is TRBJ1-2; the match to TRBD1 covers 10 bases. CDR1 SQVTM and CDR2 ANQGSEA come from the germline V gene. This CDR3 contains 15 residues. V dropped 7 bases and J dropped 2; count of bases not matched to a gene: 10. The CDR3 reads CSASTGGRANYGYTF. CDR3 DNA: TGCAGCGCCTCGACAGGGGGCCGCGCCAACTATGGCTACACCTTC.

This chain connects TRBV18 to TRBJ1-6, with 8 bases lining up with TRBD1. After removal of 2 bases from V and 7 bases from J, the junction contained 4 bases not matched to a gene. This CDR3 contains 15 residues. Germline CDR1 and CDR2: KGHSH and LQKENI. CDR3 sequence (DNA): TGTGCCAGCTCACCAGTTAACAGGGGGAATTCACCCCTCCACTTT. This gives the protein CASSPVNRGNSPLHF. The full variable domain, completed using reference TRBV18 and TRBJ1-6, is NAGVMQNPRHLVRRRGQEARLRCSPMKGHSHVYWYRQLPEEGLKFMVYLQKENIIDESGMPKERFSAEFPKEGPSILRIQQVVRGDSAAYFCASSPVNRGNSPLHFGNGTRLTVT.

This chain connects TRBV7-2 to TRBJ2-2; perhaps TRBD2 as D (6 bases). The germline V gene encodes CDR1 SGHTA and CDR2 FQGNSA. There are 16 residues in the CDR3. Trimming pared 2 bases from V and 2 bases from J, leaving 12 bases between. CDR3 loop: CASSLLSGTNTGELFF. The DNA of the CDR3 is TGTGCCAGCAGCTTACTTTCCGGGACTAACACCGGGGAGCTGTTTTTT.

V usage is TRBV7-3 and J usage is TRBJ1-6; D gene uncertain. Germline lookup yields CDR1 SGHTA and CDR2 FQGTGA. V shed 1 base and J shed 9 bases, with 13 bases lying between them. The CDR3 extends over 15 amino acids. The CDR3 is CASSLRGGMVSPLHF. CDR3 in DNA: TGTGCCAGCAGCTTAAGAGGCGGGATGGTTTCACCCCTCCACTTT.

The chain is built from TRBV9 and TRBJ2-7; 9 bases agree with TRBD1. The V gene's germline CDR1 is SGDLS and CDR2 YYNGEE. V shed 1 base and J 5 bases; nucleotides not matched to a gene: 7. This CDR3 comprises 15 residues. This chain's CDR3 is CASSVSGTGSHEQYF. The DNA for the CDR3 is TGTGCCAGCAGCGTATCCGGGACAGGGAGCCACGAGCAGTACTTC.